Presented here are 5 T cell receptor beta chains from one specimen sequenced in a study of CD8 T cells in Susac syndrome. Random hexamers were used to reverse transcribe the RNA input (about 0.5 to 1 ug). MiXCR, run by TCRdb on the immunoSEQ multiplex PCR reads, gives a single entry per CDR3 protein. This table has some 160,000 distinct CDR3 sequences, 85% to 95% appearing once. The sequencing input was CD8+ T cells from PBMCs. The origin of the receptors is a human donor with multiple sclerosis.

The chain carries TRBV14 and TRBJ1-2; weak D call: TRBD1 (5 bases). V was cut by 2 bases and J by 6 bases, with 13 bases left in between. Germline V gene lookup returns CDR1 SGHDN and CDR2 FVKESK. CDR3 length: 14 amino acids. This CDR3 reads CASSQLRGANGYTF. CDR3 bases: TGTGCCAGCAGCCAATTGAGGGGCGCGAATGGCTACACCTTC.

This rearrangement joins TRBV15 to TRBJ2-5; D unclear. The V end was cut by 0 bases, the J end by 4 bases, with 12 bases between. The CDR3 has 15 amino acids. Germline V gene data show CDR1 as LNHNV and CDR2 as YYDKDF (reference sequence). The CDR3 protein is CATSRDLHLGETQYF. The DNA of the CDR3 is TGTGCCACCAGCAGAGACTTGCATCTTGGAGAGACCCAGTACTTC.

The CDR3 DNA reads TGCAGCGTTTCACGGACTAGCCTTACCTTGAATGAGCAGTTCTTC. Encoded protein: CSVSRTSLTLNEQFF. The chain couples TRBV29-1 to TRBJ2-1; TRBD2 matches 8 bases. Germline V gene data show CDR1 as SQVTM and CDR2 as ANQGSEA. Losses at the gene ends were 5 bases for V and 7 bases for J; bases not matched to a gene: 13. This CDR3 has 15 amino acids.

The chain links TRBV5-1 to TRBJ2-7, with D tentatively TRBD2 (5 bases). Deletions cut 2 bases from V and 6 bases from J, with 15 bases between. The CDR3 consists of 14 residues. Germline V CDR1 and CDR2: SGHRS, YFSETQ. CDR3: CASSFQGLSAEQYF. In DNA, the CDR3 is TGCGCCAGCAGCTTCCAAGGCCTTAGCGCCGAGCAGTACTTC.

J is TRBJ2-1 and V is TRBV25-1; a weak D match, TRBD2 (7 bases). The V gene lost 4 bases and the J gene lost 9 bases, with 16 bases spanning the gap. CDR3 length equals 14 residues. Looked up from germline, CDR1 is MGHDK and CDR2 is SYGVNS. The CDR3 nucleotides read TGTGCCAGCAGTGTACTCGGCGGGGGCACTGAGCAGTTCTTC. This encodes CASSVLGGGTEQFF.